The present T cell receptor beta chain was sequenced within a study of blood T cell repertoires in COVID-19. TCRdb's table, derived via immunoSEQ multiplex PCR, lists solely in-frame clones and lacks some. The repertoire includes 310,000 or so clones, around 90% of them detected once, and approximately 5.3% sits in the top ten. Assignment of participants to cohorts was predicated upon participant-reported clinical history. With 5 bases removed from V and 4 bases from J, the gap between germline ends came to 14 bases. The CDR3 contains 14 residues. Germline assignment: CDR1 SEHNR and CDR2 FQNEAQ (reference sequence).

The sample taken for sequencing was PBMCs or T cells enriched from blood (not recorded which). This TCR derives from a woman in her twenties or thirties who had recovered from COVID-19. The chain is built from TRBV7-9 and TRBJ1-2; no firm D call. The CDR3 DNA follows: TGTGCCAGCAGCACCGCCTTTGGAGGCTATGGCTACACCTTC. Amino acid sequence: CASSTAFGGYGYTF.